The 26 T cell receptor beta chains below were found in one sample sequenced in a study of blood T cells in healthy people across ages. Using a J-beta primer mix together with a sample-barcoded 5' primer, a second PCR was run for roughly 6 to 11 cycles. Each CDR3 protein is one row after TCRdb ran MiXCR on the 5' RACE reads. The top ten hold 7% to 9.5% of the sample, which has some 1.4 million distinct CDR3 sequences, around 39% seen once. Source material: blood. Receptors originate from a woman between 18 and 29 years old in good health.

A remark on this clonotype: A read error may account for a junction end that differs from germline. This CDR3 is CNARDVAENTQYF. CDR3 bases: TGCAATGCTAGAGATGTGGCGGAGAATACGCAGTATTTT. This sequence joins TRBV20-1 and TRBJ2-3; D call uncertain. From germline, CDR1 is DFQATT and CDR2 SNEGSKA (reference sequence). The CDR3 is 13 amino acids.

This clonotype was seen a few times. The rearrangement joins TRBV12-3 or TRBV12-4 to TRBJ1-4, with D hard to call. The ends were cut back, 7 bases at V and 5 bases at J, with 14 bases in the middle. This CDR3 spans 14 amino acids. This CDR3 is CASTPVGANEKLFF. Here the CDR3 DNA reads TGTGCCAGCACCCCGGTTGGAGCGAATGAAAAACTGTTTTTT.

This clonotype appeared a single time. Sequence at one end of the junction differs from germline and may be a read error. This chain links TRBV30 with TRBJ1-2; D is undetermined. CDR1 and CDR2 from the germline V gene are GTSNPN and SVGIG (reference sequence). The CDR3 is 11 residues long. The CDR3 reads CAGSLSASYTF. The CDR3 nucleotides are TGTGCCGGGAGTCTTTCCGCGAGCTACACCTTC.

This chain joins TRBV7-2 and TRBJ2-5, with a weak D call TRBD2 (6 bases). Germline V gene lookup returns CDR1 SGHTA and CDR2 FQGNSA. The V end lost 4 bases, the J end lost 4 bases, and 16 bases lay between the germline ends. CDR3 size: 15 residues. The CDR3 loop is CASSSRYLALETQYF. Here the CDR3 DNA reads TGTGCCAGCAGCTCGAGATATCTAGCGCTAGAGACCCAGTACTTC.

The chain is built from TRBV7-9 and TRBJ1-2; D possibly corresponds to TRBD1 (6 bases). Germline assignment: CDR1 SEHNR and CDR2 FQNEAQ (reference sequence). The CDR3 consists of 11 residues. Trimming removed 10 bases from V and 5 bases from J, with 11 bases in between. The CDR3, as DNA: TGTGCCACACACAGGGTATATGGCTACACCTTC. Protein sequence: CATHRVYGYTF.

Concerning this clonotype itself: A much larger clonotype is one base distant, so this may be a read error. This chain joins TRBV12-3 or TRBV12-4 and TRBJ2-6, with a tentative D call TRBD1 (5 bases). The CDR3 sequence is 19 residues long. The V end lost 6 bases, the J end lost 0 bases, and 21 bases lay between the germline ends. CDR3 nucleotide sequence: TGTGCCAGCAGGTCTGGGGCACAGAGACTTTCCTCTGGGGCCAACGTCCTGACTTTC. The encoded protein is CASRSGAQRLSSGANVLTF.

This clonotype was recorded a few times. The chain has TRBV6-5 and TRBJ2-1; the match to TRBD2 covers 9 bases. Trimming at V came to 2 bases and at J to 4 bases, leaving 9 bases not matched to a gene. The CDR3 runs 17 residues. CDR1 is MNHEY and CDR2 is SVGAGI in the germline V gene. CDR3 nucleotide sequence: TGTGCCAGCAGTTACCAATTGACTAGCGGAGTATACAATGAGCAGTTCTTC. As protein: CASSYQLTSGVYNEQFF.

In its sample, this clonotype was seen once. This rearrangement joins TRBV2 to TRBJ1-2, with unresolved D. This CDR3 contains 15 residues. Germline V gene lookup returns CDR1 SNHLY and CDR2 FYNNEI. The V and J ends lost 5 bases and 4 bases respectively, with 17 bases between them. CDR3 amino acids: CASSPRGLEGYGYTF. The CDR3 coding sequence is TGTGCCAGCAGTCCTCGCGGGTTAGAAGGCTATGGCTACACCTTC.

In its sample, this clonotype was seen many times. In DNA form, the CDR3 reads TGTGCCAGCAGTTTAACGGGTCTTACCAATCGCTACACCTTC. Its translation: CASSLTGLTNRYTF. The rearrangement links TRBV12-3 or TRBV12-4 to TRBJ1-2; no definite D call. The germline V and J ends were trimmed by 2 bases and 9 bases, with 16 bases remaining between them. This CDR3 has 14 residues.

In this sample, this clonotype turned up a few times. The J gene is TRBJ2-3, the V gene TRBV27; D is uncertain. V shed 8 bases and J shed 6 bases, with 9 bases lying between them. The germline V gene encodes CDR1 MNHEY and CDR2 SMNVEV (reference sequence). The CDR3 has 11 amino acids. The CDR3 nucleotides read TGTGCCAGCTACCTCCGGGATACGCAGTATTTT. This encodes CASYLRDTQYF.

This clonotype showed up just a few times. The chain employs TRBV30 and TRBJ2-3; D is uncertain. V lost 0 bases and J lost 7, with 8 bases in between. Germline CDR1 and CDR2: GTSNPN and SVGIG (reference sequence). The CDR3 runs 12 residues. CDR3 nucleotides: TGTGCCTGGAGTGTTTCCATAAATACGCAGTATTTT. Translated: CAWSVSINTQYF.

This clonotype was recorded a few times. This chain's CDR3 is CASSFGVSSYNEQFF. The DNA for the CDR3 is TGTGCCAGCAGTTTCGGGGTAAGCTCCTACAATGAGCAGTTCTTC. The V call is TRBV6-5, the J call TRBJ2-1; a weak D match, TRBD2 (5 bases). Germline CDR1 MNHEY, CDR2 SVGAGI. The CDR3 has 15 amino acids. The V end lost 4 bases, the J end lost 0 bases, and 10 bases lay between the germline ends.

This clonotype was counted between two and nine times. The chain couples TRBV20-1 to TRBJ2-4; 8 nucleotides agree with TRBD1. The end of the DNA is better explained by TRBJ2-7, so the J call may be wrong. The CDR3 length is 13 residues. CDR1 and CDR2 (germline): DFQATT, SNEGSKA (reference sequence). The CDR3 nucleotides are TGCAGTGCTGGACAGGGCTTTCGGGACGAGCAGTACTTC. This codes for CSAGQGFRDEQYF.

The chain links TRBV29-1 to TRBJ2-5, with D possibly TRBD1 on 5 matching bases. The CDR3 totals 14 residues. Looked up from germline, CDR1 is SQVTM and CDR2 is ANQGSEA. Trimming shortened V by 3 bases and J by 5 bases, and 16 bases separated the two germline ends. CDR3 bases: TGCAGCGTTGAGCTGCAGGGTTTATGGGAGACCCAGTACTTC. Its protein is CSVELQGLWETQYF.

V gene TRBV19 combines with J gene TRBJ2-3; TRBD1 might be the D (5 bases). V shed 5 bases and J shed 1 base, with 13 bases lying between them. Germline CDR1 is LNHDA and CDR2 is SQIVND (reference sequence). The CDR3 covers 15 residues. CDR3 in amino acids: CASSRSPGRTDTQYF. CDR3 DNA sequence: TGTGCCAGTAGTCGGAGTCCAGGGCGCACAGATACGCAGTATTTT.

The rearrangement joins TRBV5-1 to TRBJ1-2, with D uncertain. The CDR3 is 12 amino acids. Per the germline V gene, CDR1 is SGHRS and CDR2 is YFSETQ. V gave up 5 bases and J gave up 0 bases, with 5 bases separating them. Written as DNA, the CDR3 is TGCGCCAGCAGTGGGTCTAACTATGGCTACACCTTC. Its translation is CASSGSNYGYTF.

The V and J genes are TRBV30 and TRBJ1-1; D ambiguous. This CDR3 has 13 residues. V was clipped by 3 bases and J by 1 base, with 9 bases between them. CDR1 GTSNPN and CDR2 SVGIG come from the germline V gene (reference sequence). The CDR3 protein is CAWRPRGNTEAFF. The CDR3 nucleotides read TGTGCCTGGAGGCCGCGGGGGAACACTGAAGCTTTCTTT.

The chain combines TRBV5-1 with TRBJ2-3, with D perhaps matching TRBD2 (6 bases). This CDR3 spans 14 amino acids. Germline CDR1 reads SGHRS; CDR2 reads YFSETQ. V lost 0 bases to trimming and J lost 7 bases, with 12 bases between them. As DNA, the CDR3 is TGCGCCAGCAGCTTGGTCATCGGGGGAAATACGCAGTATTTT. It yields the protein CASSLVIGGNTQYF.

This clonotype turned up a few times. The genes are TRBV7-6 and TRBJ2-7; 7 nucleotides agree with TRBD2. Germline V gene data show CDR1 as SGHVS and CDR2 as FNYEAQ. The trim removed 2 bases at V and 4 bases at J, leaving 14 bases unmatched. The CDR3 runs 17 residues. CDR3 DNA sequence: TGTGCCAGCAGCTTATACCCGGGCGCCGAGGGAGGGTACGAGCAGTACTTC. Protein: CASSLYPGAEGGYEQYF. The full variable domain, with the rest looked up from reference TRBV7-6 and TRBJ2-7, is GAGVSQSPRYKVTKRGQDVALRCDPISGHVSLYWYRQALGQGPEFLTYFNYEAQQDKSGLPNDRFSAERPEGSISTLTIQRTEQRDSAMYRCASSLYPGAEGGYEQYFGPGTRLTVT.

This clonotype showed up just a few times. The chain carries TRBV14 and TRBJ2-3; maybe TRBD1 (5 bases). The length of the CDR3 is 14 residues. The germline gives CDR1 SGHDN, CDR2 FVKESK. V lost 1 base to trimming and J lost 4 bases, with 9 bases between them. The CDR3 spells CASSQVQGPDTQYF. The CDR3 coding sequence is TGTGCCAGCAGCCAAGTCCAGGGCCCAGATACGCAGTATTTT.

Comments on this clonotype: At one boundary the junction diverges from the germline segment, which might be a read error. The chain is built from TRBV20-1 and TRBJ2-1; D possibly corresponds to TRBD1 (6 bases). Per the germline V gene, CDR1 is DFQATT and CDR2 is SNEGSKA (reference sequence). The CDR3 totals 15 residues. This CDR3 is CSARSPRGTHNGQFF. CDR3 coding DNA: TGCAGTGCTAGGTCTCCCCGAGGGACACACAATGGGCAGTTCTTC.

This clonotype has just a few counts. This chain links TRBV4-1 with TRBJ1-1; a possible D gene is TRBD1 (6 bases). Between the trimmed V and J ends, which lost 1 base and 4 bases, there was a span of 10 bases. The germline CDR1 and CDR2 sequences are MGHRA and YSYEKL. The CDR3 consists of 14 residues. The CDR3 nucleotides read TGCGCCAGCAGCCAAGCAACAGGGTCCACTGAAGCTTTCTTT. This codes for CASSQATGSTEAFF.

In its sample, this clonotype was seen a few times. CDR3 in amino acids: CASSVSGMSHEQYF. Written as DNA, the CDR3 is TGCGCCAGCAGCGTTAGCGGGATGTCCCACGAGCAGTACTTC. This chain uses TRBV5-1 with TRBJ2-5; the match to TRBD2 covers 8 bases. The DNA matches TRBJ2-7 better at its end, which makes the J call doubtful. Germline CDR1 is SGHRS and CDR2 is YFSETQ. The CDR3 has 14 amino acids.

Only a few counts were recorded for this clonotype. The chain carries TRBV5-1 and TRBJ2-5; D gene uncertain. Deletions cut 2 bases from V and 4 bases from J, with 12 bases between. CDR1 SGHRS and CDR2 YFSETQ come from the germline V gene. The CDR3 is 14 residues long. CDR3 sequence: CASSFLGSRETQYF. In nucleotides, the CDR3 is TGCGCCAGCAGCTTTCTAGGCTCCAGAGAGACCCAGTACTTC.

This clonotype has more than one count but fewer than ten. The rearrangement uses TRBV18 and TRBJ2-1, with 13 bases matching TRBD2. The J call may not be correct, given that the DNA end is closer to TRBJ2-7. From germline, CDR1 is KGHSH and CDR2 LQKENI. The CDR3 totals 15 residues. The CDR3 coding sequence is TGTGCCAGCTCACCTACTAGCGGGAGGGACAATGAGCAGTACTTC. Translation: CASSPTSGRDNEQYF.

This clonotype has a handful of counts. CDR3 amino acids: CSVDGLAGDIRDTQYF. The CDR3 nucleotides read TGCAGCGTTGATGGACTAGCGGGAGATATACGCGATACGCAGTATTTT. The V gene is TRBV29-1, the J gene TRBJ2-3; 13 bases match TRBD2. The CDR3 runs 16 residues. J was trimmed by 6 bases and V by 3 bases; bases with no gene match: 9. Germline V gene data show CDR1 as SQVTM and CDR2 as ANQGSEA.